The 30 T cell receptor beta chains reported below all come from one sample, sequenced in a study of cytomegalovirus exposure and HLA in healthy donors. The PCR employed 60 Vbeta primers together with 13 Jbeta primers. Produced via immunoSEQ multiplex PCR; TCRdb's table is partial and in-frame only. Of some 180,000 clones listed, more than 65% are singletons. What was sequenced was PBMCs. These receptor sequences come from a woman in her thirties in good health and CMV-seropositive.

The chain links TRBV28 to TRBJ2-7; 9 bases are a match to TRBD2. Germline V lookup: CDR1 MDHEN, CDR2 SYDVKM. V was clipped by 4 bases and J by 4 bases; unmatched bases: 11. This CDR3 comprises 16 residues. CDR3 in amino acids: CASSYTWGSGGYEQYF. The CDR3 DNA reads TGTGCCAGCAGTTACACCTGGGGTAGCGGGGGATACGAGCAGTACTTC.

The chain recombines TRBV19 with TRBJ2-1; 13 bases agree with TRBD2. The V gene end was trimmed by 7 bases and the J gene end by 7 bases; junction bases not matched to a gene: 10. The CDR3 consists of 16 residues. The germline CDR1 and CDR2 sequences are LNHDA and SQIVND (reference sequence). The CDR3: CASTISGTSGVNEQFF. The DNA of the CDR3 is TGTGCCAGTACCATCTCCGGGACTAGCGGGGTTAATGAGCAGTTCTTC.

Concerning this clone: One end of the junction does not line up with germline, which may come from a read error. The chain links TRBV5-1 to TRBJ2-3, with 9 nucleotides matching TRBD2. CDR1 is SGHRS and CDR2 is YFSETQ in the germline V gene. This CDR3 has 15 amino acids. The CDR3, as DNA: TGCGCCAGCAGTTTGGCGGGGGGGACCCCAGATACGCAGTATTTT. It specifies CASSLAGGTPDTQYF.

The genes are TRBV4-2 and TRBJ2-1; 7 positions agree with TRBD2. J lost 7 bases, V lost 3 bases, and 9 bases had no gene match. Per germline, CDR1 LGHNA and CDR2 YNFKEQ. The CDR3 is 15 amino acids. The chain's CDR3 is CASSQGGVGSNEQFF. DNA for the CDR3: TGTGCCAGCAGCCAGGGGGGGGTAGGTTCTAATGAGCAGTTCTTC.

Of note for this clone: Germline and junction disagree at one end, which may indicate a read error. V and J are TRBV7-9 and TRBJ1-3; D remains ambiguous. The CDR3 length is 16 residues. CDR1 is SEHNR, CDR2 FQNEAQ, per germline (reference sequence). The CDR3 here is CASTRRSLISGNTVYF. The CDR3 DNA reads TGTGCCAGCACCCGACGGAGTCTAATCTCTGGAAACACCGTATATTTT.

The chain recombines TRBV19 with TRBJ1-5; D remains ambiguous. Germline lookup yields CDR1 LNHDA and CDR2 SQIVND (reference sequence). Between the trimmed V and J ends, which lost 3 bases and 0 bases, there was a span of 12 bases. The CDR3 is 16 residues long. CDR3 sequence: CASSILGSRSNQPQHF. DNA for the CDR3: TGTGCCAGTAGTATCCTAGGATCTCGTAGCAATCAGCCCCAGCATTTT.

The chain has TRBV10-3 and TRBJ2-3; the D is unclear. Germline CDR1 is ENHRY and CDR2 is SYGVKD. CDR3 length: 10 amino acids. Trimming removed 8 bases from V and 3 bases from J, with 3 bases in between. The CDR3 DNA sequence: TGTGCCATCGCGACAGATACGCAGTATTTT. Amino acid sequence: CAIATDTQYF.

This clone turned up a few times. V and J are TRBV28 and TRBJ2-5, with TRBD2 matching over 11 bases. The V segment lost 4 bases and the J segment 2 bases; nucleotides outside the gene matches: 3. Per the germline V gene, CDR1 is MDHEN and CDR2 is SYDVKM. CDR3 length: 15 residues. The CDR3 region has the DNA TGTGCCAGCAGTTACTCTAGCGGGGGGCAAGAGACCCAGTACTTC. Encoded protein: CASSYSSGGQETQYF.

The rearrangement uses TRBV7-8 and TRBJ1-6, with D unresolved. The CDR3 has 17 amino acids. Trimming stripped 1 base from V and 0 bases from J, with 10 bases between. CDR1 is SGHVS and CDR2 is FQNEAQ in the germline V gene. In nucleotides, the CDR3 is TGTGCCAGCAGCTTAGGGGCGGGTAGCTCCTATAATTCACCCCTCCACTTT. It yields the protein CASSLGAGSSYNSPLHF.

The J gene is TRBJ2-6, the V gene TRBV6-1; no firm D call. Germline CDR1 MNHNS, CDR2 SASEGT. CDR3 length equals 16 residues. The V end was cut by 0 bases, the J end by 1 base, with 7 bases between. The CDR3, as DNA: TGTGCCAGCAGTGAAGCTCGCGGTTCTGGGGCCAACGTCCTGACTTTC. Protein product: CASSEARGSGANVLTF.

The chain has TRBV21-1 and TRBJ2-7; the table's D call of TRBD2 was not tested on the DNA. TRBV21-1 constitutes a pseudogene. The CDR3 contains 12 residues. The CDR3 loop reads CASAAHHYEQYF. The CDR3 DNA is TGTGCCAGCGCTGCGCACCACTACGAGCAGTACTTC.

This clone has just one count. This rearrangement joins TRBV4-2 to TRBJ2-5; TRBD2 might be the D (6 bases). Trimming took 1 base from V and 4 from J, leaving 10 bases between them. The CDR3 contains 14 residues. Per the germline V gene, CDR1 is LGHNA and CDR2 is YNFKEQ. The CDR3 is CASSQGGVGETQYF. CDR3 DNA: TGTGCCAGCAGCCAAGGGGGGGTTGGAGAGACCCAGTACTTC.

The chain is built from TRBV19 and TRBJ2-7; D call uncertain. Germline CDR1 reads LNHDA; CDR2 reads SQIVND (reference sequence). The CDR3 runs 12 residues. V was pared by 10 bases and J by 3 bases, with 13 bases between. CDR3 protein: CATPPHSYEQYF. The DNA for the CDR3 is TGTGCCACCCCACCCCACAGCTACGAGCAGTACTTC.

The genes are TRBV4-1 and TRBJ2-3, with TRBD2 matching 11 bases. The CDR3 covers 17 residues. J lost 5 bases, V lost 0 bases, and 7 bases had no gene match. Germline V gives CDR1 MGHRA, CDR2 YSYEKL. The CDR3 nucleotides read TGCGCCAGCAGCCAAGATGTCCCCGGGACTAGCGGAGATACGCAGTATTTT. Protein sequence: CASSQDVPGTSGDTQYF.

This CDR3 reads CASSPSGTGGSGYTF. The DNA of the CDR3 is TGTGCCAGCAGCCCGAGTGGGACAGGGGGCTCCGGCTACACCTTC. The rearrangement joins TRBV7-8 to TRBJ1-2; 12 bases are a match to TRBD1. V trimming: 5 bases; J trimming: 8 bases; junction bases outside the gene matches: 9. CDR3 length equals 15 residues. Germline assignment: CDR1 SGHVS and CDR2 FQNEAQ.

The chain links TRBV28 to TRBJ2-7, with D possibly being TRBD2 (5 bases). From germline, CDR1 is MDHEN and CDR2 SYDVKM. This CDR3 is built from 14 residues. Trimming shortened V by 3 bases and J by 3 bases, and 12 bases separated the two germline ends. The CDR3: CASSLRVRIYEQYF. As DNA, the CDR3 is TGTGCCAGCAGTTTGCGGGTCAGGATCTACGAGCAGTACTTC. The complete variable domain, with remaining parts taken from reference TRBV28 and TRBJ2-7, reads DVKVTQSSRYLVKRTGEKVFLECVQDMDHENMFWYRQDPGLGLRLIYFSYDVKMKEKGDIPEGYSVSREKKERFSLILESASTNQTSMYLCASSLRVRIYEQYFGPGTRLTVT.

V is TRBV5-6 and J is TRBJ1-1; no firm D call. The CDR3 covers 14 residues. CDR1 is SGHDT, CDR2 YYEEEE, per germline. Trimming took 0 bases from V and 3 from J, leaving 9 bases between them. In DNA form, the CDR3 reads TGTGCCAGCAGCTTGGCTAGGAAGGACACTGAAGCTTTCTTT. Residues: CASSLARKDTEAFF.

This clone was found once. The chain has TRBV6-6 and TRBJ2-3; D is unclear. The V gene's germline CDR1 is MNHNY and CDR2 SVGAGI (reference sequence). Trimming shortened V by 6 bases and J by 1 base, and 14 bases separated the two germline ends. The CDR3 consists of 15 residues. The CDR3 loop reads CASRSSAVGTDTQYF. The DNA for the CDR3 is TGTGCCAGCAGATCCAGCGCGGTTGGCACAGATACGCAGTATTTT.

This chain uses TRBV19 with TRBJ2-3; 14 positions agree with TRBD2. The CDR3 extends over 18 amino acids. Unmatched junction bases numbered 8, after V lost 6 bases and J lost 0 bases. Germline V gene lookup returns CDR1 LNHDA and CDR2 SQIVND (reference sequence). CDR3 DNA sequence: TGTGCCAGTAGGATGGGACTAGCGGGGGCCGCTAGCACAGATACGCAGTATTTT. Encoded protein: CASRMGLAGAASTDTQYF.

This clone was seen a few times. The genes are TRBV5-6 and TRBJ1-3; no reliable D call. The CDR3 is made up of 16 amino acids. V shed 1 base and J shed 0 bases, with 11 bases lying between them. The germline V gene has CDR1 SGHDT and CDR2 YYEEEE. The CDR3 is CASSLPDSSSGNTIYF. CDR3 DNA sequence: TGTGCCAGCAGCTTGCCCGACTCGAGCTCTGGAAACACCATATATTTT.

A few counts support this clone. The chain joins TRBV19 to TRBJ1-4; D is unresolved. The CDR3 length is 16 residues. Trimming shortened V by 5 bases and J by 4 bases, and 17 bases separated the two germline ends. The germline V gene has CDR1 LNHDA and CDR2 SQIVND (reference sequence). As DNA, the CDR3 is TGTGCCAGTAGTCCTTTGATTGGACGGGGTAATGAAAAACTGTTTTTT. It yields the protein CASSPLIGRGNEKLFF.

In this sample, this clone turned up a few times. The rearrangement joins TRBV4-1 to TRBJ2-7, with D tentatively TRBD2 (6 bases). The germline V gene encodes CDR1 MGHRA and CDR2 YSYEKL. The CDR3 covers 13 residues. V was shortened by 4 bases and J by 2 bases, with 9 bases between the two germline ends. CDR3 bases: TGCGCCAGCAGCCCGGGACTTGCCTACGAGCAGTACTTC. It encodes CASSPGLAYEQYF.

This chain joins TRBV4-2 and TRBJ2-7; a possible D gene is TRBD1 (6 bases). Per the germline V gene, CDR1 is LGHNA and CDR2 is YNFKEQ. V was trimmed by 3 bases and J by 7 bases, leaving 13 bases between them. The CDR3 has 13 residues. CDR3 residues: CASSHPQGGEQYF. CDR3 bases: TGTGCCAGCAGCCACCCACAGGGCGGGGAGCAGTACTTC.

This chain connects TRBV4-2 to TRBJ1-6; possible D gene TRBD1, 5 bases. CDR1 is LGHNA, CDR2 YNFKEQ, per germline. Trimming pared 0 bases from V and 0 bases from J, leaving 12 bases between. This CDR3 comprises 18 residues. CDR3 sequence (DNA): TGTGCCAGCAGCCAAGAGGGCGGGGGACTCTCCTATAATTCACCCCTCCACTTT. Its translation: CASSQEGGGLSYNSPLHF.

The gene calls are TRBV6-1 and TRBJ2-7; 7 nucleotides line up with TRBD2. The CDR3 has 14 residues. The J segment lost 4 bases and the V segment lost 2 bases, leaving 5 bases of the junction unmatched. The germline V gene encodes CDR1 MNHNS and CDR2 SASEGT. The CDR3: CASSERRGGYEQYF. CDR3 sequence (DNA): TGTGCCAGCAGTGAAAGGCGCGGGGGTTACGAGCAGTACTTC.

This clone was counted between two and nine times. Other DNA sequences in the same sample also yield this CDR3. The chain joins TRBV5-1 to TRBJ2-1; no clear D. Germline CDR1 reads SGHRS; CDR2 reads YFSETQ. Trimming pared 0 bases from V and 4 bases from J, leaving 5 bases between. The CDR3 extends over 13 amino acids. The CDR3 is CASSLASYNEQFF. DNA for the CDR3: TGCGCCAGCAGCTTGGCCAGTTACAATGAGCAGTTCTTC.

CDR3 protein: CASSPGQGLDYGYTF. DNA of the CDR3: TGTGCCAGCAGCCCTGGACAGGGCCTAGACTATGGCTACACCTTC. The V call is TRBV9, the J call TRBJ1-2, with 8 bases identical to TRBD1. The junction had 8 bases not matched to a gene; V was cut back by 4 bases and J by 3 bases. The germline CDR1 and CDR2 sequences are SGDLS and YYNGEE. The CDR3 runs 15 residues.

V usage is TRBV4-3 and J usage is TRBJ2-7; D unclear. This CDR3 is 13 amino acids long. CDR1 is LGHNA, CDR2 YSLEER, per germline. Trimming left V 0 bases short and J 7 bases short, with 10 bases between. This chain's CDR3 is CASSQDGGREQYF. The CDR3 nucleotides are TGCGCCAGCAGCCAAGACGGTGGGCGAGAGCAGTACTTC.

In this sample, this clone turned up once. V gene TRBV27 combines with J gene TRBJ2-3; TRBD2 matches at 11 bases. J gave up 7 bases and V 5 bases, and 8 bases lay outside the gene matches. Looked up from germline, CDR1 is MNHEY and CDR2 is SMNVEV (reference sequence). This CDR3 contains 15 residues. This chain's CDR3 is CASSPRLAGSHTQYF. The CDR3 DNA is TGTGCCAGCAGTCCTCGACTAGCGGGGTCCCATACGCAGTATTTT.

This clone was detected only once. V is TRBV5-1 and J is TRBJ1-4, with 7 bases matching TRBD1. Germline V gives CDR1 SGHRS, CDR2 YFSETQ. Trimming removed 0 bases from V and 4 bases from J; junction bases left unmatched: 6. The CDR3 has 16 amino acids. CDR3 amino acids: CASSLGWAGGNEKLFF. The DNA for the CDR3 is TGCGCCAGCAGCTTGGGGTGGGCAGGGGGTAATGAAAAACTGTTTTTT.